These T cell receptor beta chains were read from a single sample in a study of blood T cell repertoires in COVID-19. Method: immunoSEQ multiplex PCR; TCRdb's copy keeps in-frame clones and lacks some. The table lists around 30,000 clones, more than 80% of them singletons. The sequenced sample was peripheral blood. Receptors were obtained from a male donor with active COVID-19. Both conserved end residues are part of each CDR3. D genes are given only for firm matches. For some rows the clone size is stated as once, few or many, or as a class when expanded; others skip it.

>TRBV2|NA|TRBJ2-1|NA
CASSERLVNNEQFF
TGTGCCAGCAGTGAGCGACTAGTCAACAATGAGCAGTTCTTC
>TRBV4-1|TRBD1|TRBJ2-2|NA
CASSQPLRQGAGELFF
TGCGCCAGCAGCCAACCATTAAGACAGGGGGCCGGGGAGCTGTTTTTT
>TRBV4-3|NA|TRBJ1-1|NA
CASSQDPERSSGAFF
TGCGCCAGCAGCCAAGATCCAGAAAGGAGTAGTGGGGCTTTCTTT
>TRBV6-1|NA|TRBJ1-2|NA
CASSEIGGEGGGYTF
TGTGCCAGCAGTGAAATAGGAGGGGAAGGAGGCGGCTACACCTTC
>TRBV4-3|TRBD2|TRBJ2-1|NA
CASSRLGNYGGGRHNEQFF
TGCGCCAGCAGCCGCCTGGGGAACTACGGGGGGGGCCGACACAATGAGCAGTTCTTC
>TRBV7-9|NA|TRBJ1-2|NA
CASSRTASYGYTF
TGTGCCAGCAGCAGGACAGCCTCCTATGGCTACACCTTC
>TRBV11-2|TRBD2|TRBJ2-3|NA
CASSLHDGTSGFEDTQYF
TGTGCCAGCAGCTTGCACGACGGGACTAGCGGTTTTGAGGATACGCAGTATTTT
>TRBV19|TRBD1|TRBJ1-5|NA
CASRIGTGNQPQHF
TGTGCCAGTCGGATTGGGACAGGGAATCAGCCCCAGCATTTT
>TRBV7-2|NA|TRBJ2-7|NA
CASSSSGYEQYF
TGTGCCAGCAGCTCCTCAGGTTACGAGCAGTACTTC
>TRBV3-1/TRBV3-2|TRBD1|TRBJ1-2|NA
CASSRPGQKDGYTF
TGTGCCAGCAGCCGACCGGGACAGAAGGATGGCTACACCTTC
>TRBV3-1/TRBV3-2|NA|TRBJ1-2|once
CASSQSITGSVGYTF
TGTGCCAGCAGCCAATCCATTACAGGGTCGGTCGGCTACACCTTC
>TRBV5-1|NA|TRBJ1-3|NA
CASSLGTLSGSGNTIYF
TGCGCCAGCAGCTTGGGCACCCTCTCAGGCTCTGGAAACACCATATATTTT
>TRBV6-5|NA|TRBJ2-3|NA
CASTKTGGADTQYF
TGTGCCAGCACCAAAACAGGGGGGGCAGATACGCAGTATTTT
>TRBV7-2|NA|TRBJ1-4|NA
CASSGGQSEKLFF
TGTGCCAGCAGCGGTGGACAGTCTGAAAAACTGTTTTTT
>TRBV21-1|NA|TRBJ1-5|NA
CASRLQGGQPQHF
TGTGCCAGCAGGCTACAGGGTGGGCAGCCCCAGCATTTT
>TRBV12-3/TRBV12-4|NA|TRBJ1-5|once
CASNFNSNQPQHF
TGTGCCAGCAATTTTAATAGCAATCAGCCCCAGCATTTT
>TRBV19|NA|TRBJ2-7|NA
CASSVVGITYEQYF
TGTGCCAGTAGCGTCGTCGGGATCACCTACGAGCAGTACTTC
>TRBV7-3|NA|TRBJ1-1|NA
CASSTRGPAEAFF
TGTGCCAGCAGCACTAGAGGACCCGCGGAAGCTTTCTTT
>TRBV11-3|NA|TRBJ2-7|once
CASSLEAGYYEQYF
TGTGCCAGCAGCTTAGAGGCAGGGTACTACGAGCAGTACTTC
>TRBV10-2|TRBD2|TRBJ2-1|NA
CASSRTSVVYNEQFF
TGCGCCAGCAGCAGGACTAGCGTGGTCTACAATGAGCAGTTCTTC
>TRBV7-8|TRBD1|TRBJ2-5|NA
CASSLDRGQETQYF
TGTGCCAGCAGCCTGGACAGGGGGCAAGAGACCCAGTACTTC
>TRBV5-1|NA|TRBJ1-1|NA
CASSPPSQSTEAFF
TGCGCCAGCAGCCCCCCTTCACAGAGCACTGAAGCTTTCTTT
>TRBV19|NA|TRBJ1-2|NA
CASSTYGDFDGYTF
TGTGCCAGTAGTACTTACGGGGACTTTGATGGCTACACCTTC
>TRBV18|NA|TRBJ2-6|NA
CASSPRGAGANVLTF
TGTGCCAGCTCACCTCGGGGGGCCGGGGCCAACGTCCTGACTTTC
>TRBV18|NA|TRBJ1-1|NA
CASSPAGRGTEAFF
TGTGCCAGCTCACCCGCCGGGAGGGGAACTGAAGCTTTCTTT
>TRBV5-1|TRBD2|TRBJ2-3|NA
CASSLERLAGSDTQYF
TGCGCCAGCAGCTTGGAGCGACTAGCGGGTTCAGATACGCAGTATTTT
>TRBV7-2|TRBD1|TRBJ1-5|NA
CASSSWDRPSNQPQHF
TGTGCCAGCAGCTCCTGGGACAGGCCGAGCAATCAGCCCCAGCATTTT
>TRBV18|NA|TRBJ1-1|NA
CASSQSQGLGTEAFF
TGTGCCAGCTCGCAATCTCAGGGTCTGGGCACTGAAGCTTTCTTT
>TRBV12-3/TRBV12-4|NA|TRBJ1-6|NA
CASSASGSSPLHF
TGTGCCAGCAGCGCCTCCGGGAGTTCACCCCTCCACTTT
>TRBV7-8|TRBD2|TRBJ2-1|NA
CASSRTPMGSGGRDEQFF
TGTGCCAGCAGCCGAACTCCCATGGGTAGCGGGGGCAGGGATGAGCAGTTCTTC
>TRBV9|TRBD1|TRBJ2-7|NA
CASSVGQGDYEQYF
TGTGCCAGCAGCGTGGGACAGGGGGACTACGAGCAGTACTTC
>TRBV29-1|TRBD1|TRBJ2-5|NA
CSVAGQVQETQYF
TGCAGCGTTGCGGGACAGGTCCAAGAGACCCAGTACTTC
>TRBV28|TRBD1|TRBJ1-5|NA
CASKMVGGLQPQHF
TGTGCCAGCAAAATGGTAGGGGGCCTTCAGCCCCAGCATTTT
>TRBV14|TRBD1|TRBJ1-1|NA
CASSSGTGLNTEAFF
TGTGCCAGCAGCTCCGGGACAGGGCTGAACACTGAAGCTTTCTTT
>TRBV19|NA|TRBJ2-2|once
CASSQGIRGTGELFF
TGTGCCAGTAGTCAGGGGATTCGGGGCACCGGGGAGCTGTTTTTT
>TRBV5-1|NA|TRBJ2-1|few
CASSLSLQSYNEQFF
TGCGCCAGCAGCTTGTCCCTGCAGTCCTACAATGAGCAGTTCTTC
>TRBV7-6|NA|TRBJ2-3|NA
CASSSPNSILDTDTQYF
TGTGCCAGCAGCTCCCCCAATAGTATACTAGACACAGATACGCAGTATTTT
>TRBV2|NA|TRBJ2-1|NA
CASSVRRNEQFF
TGTGCCAGCAGTGTGAGGAGGAATGAGCAGTTCTTC
>TRBV4-3|NA|TRBJ1-4|few
CASSQEEGVYSNEKLFF
TGCGCCAGCAGCCAAGAAGAGGGGGTGTACAGTAACGAAAAACTGTTTTTT
>TRBV6-4|NA|TRBJ2-5|NA
CASSYGDLGQETQYF
TGTGCCAGCAGTTACGGGGACTTGGGACAAGAGACCCAGTACTTC
>TRBV7-3|NA|TRBJ2-5|once
CASSLQGGWGETQYF
TGTGCCAGCAGCTTACAGGGTGGGTGGGGAGAGACCCAGTACTTC
>TRBV7-2|NA|TRBJ1-3|NA
CASSSGRVGNTIYF
TGTGCCAGCAGCTCCGGCAGGGTTGGAAACACCATATATTTT
>TRBV18|NA|TRBJ1-6|once
CASSNVASPLHF
TGTGCCAGCTCAAATGTAGCGTCACCCCTCCACTTT
>TRBV19|NA|TRBJ1-6|NA
CASSITGMNSPLHF
TGTGCCAGTAGTATAACAGGGATGAATTCACCCCTCCACTTT
>TRBV7-9|NA|TRBJ2-1|NA
CASSSTGLNAEQFF
TGTGCCAGCAGCTCCACCGGACTGAATGCTGAGCAGTTCTTC
>TRBV10-3|NA|TRBJ2-7|NA
CAIGGYSYEQYF
TGTGCCATCGGAGGGTACTCCTACGAGCAGTACTTC
>TRBV19|NA|TRBJ1-3|NA
CASSMRGGPGSGNTIYF
TGTGCCAGTAGTATGAGGGGAGGGCCGGGTTCTGGAAACACCATATATTTT
>TRBV3-1/TRBV3-2|NA|TRBJ2-2|NA
CASSQQLAVAGELFF
TGTGCCAGCAGCCAGCAACTAGCTGTCGCCGGGGAGCTGTTTTTT
>TRBV14|NA|TRBJ2-2|NA
CASSLTDDPATGELFF
TGTGCCAGCAGCCTGACAGATGACCCAGCCACCGGGGAGCTGTTTTTT
>TRBV5-1|NA|TRBJ2-1|NA
CASSGRQVGNEQFF
TGCGCCAGCAGCGGACGACAGGTGGGCAATGAGCAGTTCTTC
>TRBV5-6|NA|TRBJ2-2|NA
CASSSGSLGELFF
TGTGCCAGCAGCTCAGGGTCCCTCGGGGAGCTGTTTTTT
>TRBV2|TRBD2|TRBJ2-1|NA
CASAAGGDNEQFF
TGTGCCAGCGCGGCGGGGGGAGACAATGAGCAGTTCTTC